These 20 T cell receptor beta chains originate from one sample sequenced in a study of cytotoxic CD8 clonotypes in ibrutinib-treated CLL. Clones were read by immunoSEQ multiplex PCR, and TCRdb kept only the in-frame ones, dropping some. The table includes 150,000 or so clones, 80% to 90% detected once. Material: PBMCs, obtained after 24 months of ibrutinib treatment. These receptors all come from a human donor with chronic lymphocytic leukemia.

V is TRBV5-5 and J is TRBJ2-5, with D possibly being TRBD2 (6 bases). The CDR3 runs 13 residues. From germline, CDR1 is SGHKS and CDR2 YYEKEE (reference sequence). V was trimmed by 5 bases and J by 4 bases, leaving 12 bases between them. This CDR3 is CASSSAEGETQYF. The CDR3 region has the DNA TGTGCCAGCAGTTCCGCGGAGGGAGAGACCCAGTACTTC.

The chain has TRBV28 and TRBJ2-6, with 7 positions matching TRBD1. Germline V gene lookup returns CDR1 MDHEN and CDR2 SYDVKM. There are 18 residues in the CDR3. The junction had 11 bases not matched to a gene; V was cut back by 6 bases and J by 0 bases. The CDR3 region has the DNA TGTGCCAGCAGGACAGGGACACAGAGTACCTCTGGGGCCAACGTCCTGACTTTC. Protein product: CASRTGTQSTSGANVLTF.

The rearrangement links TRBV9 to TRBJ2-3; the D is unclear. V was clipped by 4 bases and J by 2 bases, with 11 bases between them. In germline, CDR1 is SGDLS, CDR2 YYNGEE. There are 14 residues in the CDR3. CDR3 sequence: CASSPLLFTDTQYF. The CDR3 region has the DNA TGTGCCAGCAGCCCACTTTTGTTCACAGATACGCAGTATTTT.

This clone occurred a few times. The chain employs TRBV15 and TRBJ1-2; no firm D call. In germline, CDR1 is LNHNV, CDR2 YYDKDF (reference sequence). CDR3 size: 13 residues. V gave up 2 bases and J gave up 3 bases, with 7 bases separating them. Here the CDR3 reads CATSRQVHYGYTF. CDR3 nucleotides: TGTGCCACCAGCAGACAGGTCCACTATGGCTACACCTTC.

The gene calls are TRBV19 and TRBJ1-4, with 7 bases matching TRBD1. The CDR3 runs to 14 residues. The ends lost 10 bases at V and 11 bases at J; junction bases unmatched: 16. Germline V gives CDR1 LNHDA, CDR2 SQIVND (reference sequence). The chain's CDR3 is CATSPTGAVGKLFF. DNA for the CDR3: TGTGCCACCTCCCCCACAGGGGCCGTGGGGAAACTGTTTTTT. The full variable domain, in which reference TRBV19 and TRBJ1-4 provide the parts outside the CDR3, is DGGITQSPKYLFRKEGQNVTLSCEQNLNHDAMYWYRQDPGQGLRLIYYSQIVNDFQKGDIAEGYSVSREKKESFPLTVTSAQKNPTAFYLCATSPTGAVGKLFFGSGTQLSVL.

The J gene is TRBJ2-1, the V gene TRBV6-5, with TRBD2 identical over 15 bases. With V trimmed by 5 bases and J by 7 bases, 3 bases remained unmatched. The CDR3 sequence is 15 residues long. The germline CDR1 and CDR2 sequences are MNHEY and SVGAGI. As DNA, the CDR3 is TGTGCCAGCAGTATCGGGACTAGCGGGAGGAATGAGCAGTTCTTC. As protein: CASSIGTSGRNEQFF.

The CDR3 DNA reads as TGTGCCATCCAACAGGGGAACCAAGAGACCCAGTACTTC. Protein sequence: CAIQQGNQETQYF. V gene TRBV10-3 combines with J gene TRBJ2-5; 7 bases line up with TRBD1. Germline V lookup: CDR1 ENHRY, CDR2 SYGVKD. The CDR3 is 13 amino acids. J gave up 0 bases and V 8 bases, and 3 bases lay outside the gene matches.

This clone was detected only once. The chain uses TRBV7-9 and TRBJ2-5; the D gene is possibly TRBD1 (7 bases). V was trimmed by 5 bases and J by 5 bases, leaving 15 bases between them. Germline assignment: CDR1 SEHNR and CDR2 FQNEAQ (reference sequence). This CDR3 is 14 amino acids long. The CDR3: CASSPGGGFETQYF. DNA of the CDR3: TGTGCCAGCAGCCCAGGAGGGGGCTTTGAGACCCAGTACTTC. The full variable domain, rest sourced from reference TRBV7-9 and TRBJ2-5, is DTGVSQNPRHKITKRGQNVTFRCDPISEHNRLYWYRQTLGQGPEFLTYFQNEAQLEKSRLLSDRFSAERPKGSFSTLEIQRTEQGDSAMYLCASSPGGGFETQYFGPGTRLLVL.

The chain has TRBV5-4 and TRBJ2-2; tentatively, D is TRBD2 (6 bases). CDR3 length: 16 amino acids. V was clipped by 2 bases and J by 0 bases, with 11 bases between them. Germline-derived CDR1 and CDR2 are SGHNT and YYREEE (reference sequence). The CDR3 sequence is CASSLRIAANTGELFF. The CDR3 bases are TGTGCCAGCAGCTTAAGGATAGCGGCGAACACCGGGGAGCTGTTTTTT.

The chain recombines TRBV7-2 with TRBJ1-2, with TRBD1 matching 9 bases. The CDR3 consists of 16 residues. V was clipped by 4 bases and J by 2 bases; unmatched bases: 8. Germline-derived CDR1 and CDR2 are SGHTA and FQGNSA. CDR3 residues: CASSSGQGLLNYGYTF. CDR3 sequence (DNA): TGTGCCAGCAGCTCGGGACAGGGCTTACTAAACTATGGCTACACCTTC. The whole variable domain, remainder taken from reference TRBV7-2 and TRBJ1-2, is GAGVSQSPSNKVTEKGKDVELRCDPISGHTALYWYRQSLGQGLEFLIYFQGNSAPDKSGLPSDRFSAERTGGSVSTLTIQRTQQEDSAVYLCASSSGQGLLNYGYTFGSGTRLTVV.

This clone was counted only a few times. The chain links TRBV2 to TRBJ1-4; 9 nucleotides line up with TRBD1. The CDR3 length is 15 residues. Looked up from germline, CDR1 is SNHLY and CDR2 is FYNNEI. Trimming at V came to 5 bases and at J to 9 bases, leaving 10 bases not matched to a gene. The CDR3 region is CASSSPGTGSQKLFF. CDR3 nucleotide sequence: TGTGCCAGCAGTTCTCCCGGGACAGGGTCTCAAAAACTGTTTTTT.

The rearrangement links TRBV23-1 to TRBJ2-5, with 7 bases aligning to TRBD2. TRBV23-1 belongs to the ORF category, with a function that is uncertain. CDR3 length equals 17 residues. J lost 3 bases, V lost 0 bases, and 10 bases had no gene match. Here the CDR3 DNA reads TGCGCCAGCAGTCAATCGAACAGGAGGGACTACGAAGAGACCCAGTACTTC. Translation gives CASSQSNRRDYEETQYF.

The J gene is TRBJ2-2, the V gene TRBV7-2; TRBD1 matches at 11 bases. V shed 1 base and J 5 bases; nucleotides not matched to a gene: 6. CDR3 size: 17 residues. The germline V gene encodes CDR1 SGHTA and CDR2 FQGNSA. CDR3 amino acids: CASSLVSGDRGTGELFF. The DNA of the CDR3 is TGTGCCAGCAGCTTAGTTAGCGGGGACAGGGGGACCGGGGAGCTGTTTTTT.

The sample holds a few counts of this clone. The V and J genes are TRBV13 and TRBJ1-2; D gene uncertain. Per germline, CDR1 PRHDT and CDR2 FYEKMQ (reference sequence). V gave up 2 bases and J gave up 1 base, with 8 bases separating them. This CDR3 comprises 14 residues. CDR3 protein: CASSLWGFNYGYTF. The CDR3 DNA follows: TGTGCCAGCAGCTTATGGGGATTTAACTATGGCTACACCTTC.

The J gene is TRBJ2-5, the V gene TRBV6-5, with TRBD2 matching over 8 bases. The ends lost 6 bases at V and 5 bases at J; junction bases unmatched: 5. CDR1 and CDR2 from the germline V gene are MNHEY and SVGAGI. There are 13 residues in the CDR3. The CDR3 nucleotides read TGTGCCAGCAGGCGGGGGGCTGGGGAGACCCAGTACTTC. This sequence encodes CASRRGAGETQYF.

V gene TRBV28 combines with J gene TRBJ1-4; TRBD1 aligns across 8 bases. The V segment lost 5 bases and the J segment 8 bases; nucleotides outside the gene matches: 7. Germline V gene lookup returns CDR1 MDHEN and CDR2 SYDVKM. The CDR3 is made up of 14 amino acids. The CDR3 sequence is CASSGRGQVEKLFF. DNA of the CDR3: TGTGCCAGCAGTGGCAGGGGGCAGGTGGAAAAACTGTTTTTT.

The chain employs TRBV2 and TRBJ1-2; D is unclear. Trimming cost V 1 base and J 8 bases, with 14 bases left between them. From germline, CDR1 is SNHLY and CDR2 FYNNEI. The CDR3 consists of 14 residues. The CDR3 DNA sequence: TGTGCCAGCAGTGAAGACGACACCGGTTACGGCTACACCTTC. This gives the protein CASSEDDTGYGYTF. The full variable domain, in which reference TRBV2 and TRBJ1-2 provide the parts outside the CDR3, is EPEVTQTPSHQVTQMGQEVILRCVPISNHLYFYWYRQILGQKVEFLVSFYNNEISEKSEIFDDQFSVERPDGSNFTLKIRSTKLEDSAMYFCASSEDDTGYGYTFGSGTRLTVV.

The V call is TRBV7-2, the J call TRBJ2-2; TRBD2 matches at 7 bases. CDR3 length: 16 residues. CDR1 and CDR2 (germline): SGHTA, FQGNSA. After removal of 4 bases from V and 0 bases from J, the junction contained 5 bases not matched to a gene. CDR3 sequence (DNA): TGTGCCAGCAGCTATTATCGGGGGGCGAACACCGGGGAGCTGTTTTTT. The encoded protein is CASSYYRGANTGELFF.

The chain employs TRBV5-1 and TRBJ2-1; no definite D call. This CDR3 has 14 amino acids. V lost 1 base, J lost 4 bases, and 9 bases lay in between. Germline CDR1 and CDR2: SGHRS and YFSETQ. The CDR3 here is CASSLRVEYNEQFF. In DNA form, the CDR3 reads TGCGCCAGCAGCTTGAGGGTTGAATACAATGAGCAGTTCTTC. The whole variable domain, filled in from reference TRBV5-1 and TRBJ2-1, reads KAGVTQTPRYLIKTRGQQVTLSCSPISGHRSVSWYQQTPGQGLQFLFEYFSETQRNKGNFPGRFSGRQFSNSRSEMNVSTLELGDSALYLCASSLRVEYNEQFFGPGTRLTVL.

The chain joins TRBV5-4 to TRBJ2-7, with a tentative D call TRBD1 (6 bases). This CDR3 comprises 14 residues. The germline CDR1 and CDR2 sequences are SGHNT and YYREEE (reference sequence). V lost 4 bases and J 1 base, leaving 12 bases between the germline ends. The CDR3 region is CASSPPGASYEQYF. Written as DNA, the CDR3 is TGTGCCAGCAGCCCCCCAGGGGCGTCCTACGAGCAGTACTTC.